Given below is one TCR beta chain in context. No cognate antigen has been identified for it. Base quality data are lacking; no much larger clone is found one base away. Libraries came from the immunoSEQ multiplex PCR assay. Adaptive Biotechnologies carried out TCRB amplification, library preparation, sequencing and preliminary bioinformatics at Survey level resolution. TCRB sequencing used multiplex PCR amplification of genomic DNA from sorted cTfh populations. The study's processing was this. In R, clonality was calculated as 1 minus the normalized Shannon entropy, and the Gini index was computed using the R package ineq. Overlap score was defined as the summed counts of shared sequences divided by the total counts of all sequences in both compared samples. Shared-clonotype significance used Fisher's exact test assuming a theoretical repertoire of 10^7 TCRB sequences. This is the immuneACCESS table as TCRdb keeps it, with only in-frame sequences that have V and J called. A part of the clones is gone; compared with another copy, unresolved V genes explain less than half, and the rest is unexplained. V, J and clone size derive from that table, while D and trimming were established from the DNA sequence. This sample holds roughly 15,000 clones; approximately 84% were observed only once. The ten largest clones capture about 1.3% of the sample.

These data are taken from a study of follicular helper T cells after annual influenza vaccination (dated by TCRdb to about 2017). The study in broad terms: After each seasonal influenza vaccination, blood was collected on days 0, 7 and 28. Some subjects were followed across successive annual vaccinations spanning the 2013-2014, 2014-2015 and 2015-2016 seasons to study recall of cTfh clones. Multi-year samples were available for six subjects, with four spanning two vaccination seasons and two spanning three seasons. One week after vaccination, a second recruited cohort of 11 to 12 subjects (Table S1) displayed a similar ICOS+CD38+ cTfh response. The 2013-2014 samples were cryopreserved, while the 2015 samples were processed right after collection. What the research found in general, with its limitations: Productive TCRB sequences were recovered from only about 9-23% of analyzed cells, so rare clonotypes could not be sampled. ICOS+CD38+ cTfh clonality correlated with the frequency of that population, and its change correlated with the change in circulating plasmablast frequency. Day 7 ICOS+CD38+ clones were most often found later in ICOS-CD38- cTfh, suggesting that subset may serve as a memory reservoir. Successive annual vaccinations recalled a recurrent oligoclonal ICOS+CD38+ cTfh response that contained tetramer and AIM influenza-specific clonotypes.

There are 14 amino acids in the CDR3, from cysteine to phenylalanine inclusive. Solely the CDR3 DNA is kept, with 42 bases framed from the first base. Sequences KGHSH (CDR1) and LQKENI (CDR2) are obtained from the germline V gene. V gives up 3 bases and J gives up 7 bases, and the segment between their germline ends measures 12 bases. This specimen's time point label, interpreted: 2014-2015 season, 7 days after vaccination. Seasonal inactivated influenza vaccine (Fluvarix) was administered to adults, and sorted blood CD4 subsets were tracked by TCRB sequencing before and after vaccination. Subjects were considered eligible if community-dwelling and if influenza vaccine had not been received in the prior 6 months. Reasons for exclusion included contraindications to influenza vaccine, substance abuse, HIV/AIDS, active malignancy, immunomodulatory medication, and active illness such as respiratory infection. At each time point, about 40 to 110 mL of blood was collected. Non-naive CD4+CXCR5+PD-1+ cells were defined as circulating Tfh and were sorted into ICOS+CD38+ and ICOS-CD38- fractions. PBMC were isolated using Ficoll-Paque PLUS or SepMate separation. Before DNA extraction, cell subsets were sorted from PBMC on a BD FACS Aria.

The rearranged chain carries TRBV18 and TRBJ1-4, with TRBD1 perhaps the D gene, on 6 matching bases. This specimen consisted of CXCR5+ CD38- circulating T follicular helper cells from blood, obtained 7 days after influenza vaccination. The intended sense of this specimen's cell subset or site label: circulating Tfh, non-naive CD4+CXCR5+PD-1+ (ICOS+CD38+ or ICOS-CD38-). This clonotype was obtained from an adult who received the influenza vaccine. The DNA sequence is as follows: TGTGCCAGCTCACCTCAGGGGATGGCTGAAAAACTGTTTTTT. It specifies CASSPQGMAEKLFF.